These 3 T cell receptor beta chains share one sample of origin, sequenced in a study of blood T cell repertoires in COVID-19. Using immunoSEQ multiplex PCR, the repertoire was profiled, and TCRdb retains in-frame clones only, with some absent. This table holds fewer than 400,000 clones, 80% to 95% found once. Material: PBMCs or T cells enriched from blood (not recorded which). The receptors come from a woman aged 25 to 39 who had recovered from COVID-19.

The V call is TRBV4-1, the J call TRBJ1-4; TRBD1 might be the D (6 bases). Germline CDR1 reads MGHRA; CDR2 reads YSYEKL. Trimming stripped 3 bases from V and 8 bases from J, with 16 bases between. CDR3 length: 15 amino acids. Here the CDR3 reads CASSHGTGYGEKLFF. The DNA for the CDR3 is TGCGCCAGCAGCCACGGAACAGGGTATGGAGAAAAACTGTTTTTT.

The CDR3 DNA reads as TGCGCCAGCAGCCTTCTTCCCGGGACTAGCGGGGCATCCAGTTCCTACAATGAGCAGTTCTTC. Translation: CASSLLPGTSGASSSYNEQFF. The chain combines TRBV4-1 with TRBJ2-1; 13 nucleotides line up with TRBD2. Germline assignment: CDR1 MGHRA and CDR2 YSYEKL. The CDR3 covers 21 residues. Trimming took 4 bases from V and 1 from J; bases not matched to a gene: 16.

The chain links TRBV7-6 to TRBJ2-7, with 11 bases identical to TRBD2. CDR3 size: 16 residues. After removal of 5 bases from V and 1 base from J, the junction contained 7 bases not matched to a gene. From germline, CDR1 is SGHVS and CDR2 FNYEAQ. CDR3 protein: CASSQSGTSGSYEQYF. As DNA, the CDR3 is TGTGCCAGCAGCCAATCCGGGACTAGCGGTTCCTACGAGCAGTACTTC.